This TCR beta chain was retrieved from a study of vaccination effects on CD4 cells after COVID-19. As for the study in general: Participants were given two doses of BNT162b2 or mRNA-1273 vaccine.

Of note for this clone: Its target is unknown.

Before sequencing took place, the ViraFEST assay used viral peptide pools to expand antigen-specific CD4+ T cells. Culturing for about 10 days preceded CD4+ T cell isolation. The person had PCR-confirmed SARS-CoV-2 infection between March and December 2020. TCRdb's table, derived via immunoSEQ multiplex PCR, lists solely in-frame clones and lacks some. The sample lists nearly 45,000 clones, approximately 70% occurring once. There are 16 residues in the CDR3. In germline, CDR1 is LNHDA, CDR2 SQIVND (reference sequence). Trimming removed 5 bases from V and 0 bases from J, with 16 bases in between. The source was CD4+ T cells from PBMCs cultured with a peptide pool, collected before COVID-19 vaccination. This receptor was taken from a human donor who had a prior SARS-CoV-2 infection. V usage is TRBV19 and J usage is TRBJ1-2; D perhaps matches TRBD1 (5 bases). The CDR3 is CASSVRTPIANYGYTF. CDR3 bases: TGTGCCAGTAGTGTTCGGACACCAATAGCTAACTATGGCTACACCTTC.